This T cell receptor (beta chain) was sequenced in a study of cytomegalovirus exposure and HLA in healthy donors. Study information: In an earlier analysis, 95 million to 140 million unique TCR beta sequences were found from 150 million to 200 million T cells.

General study findings and limits: In a later analysis, TCR beta V- and J-gene trimming showed a link to a missense DCLRE1C variant.

The ends lost 6 bases at V and 4 bases at J; junction bases unmatched: 10. The germline CDR1 and CDR2 sequences are WSHSY and SAAADI. CDR3 length: 15 amino acids. Of note for this clone: Antigen: not known.

PCR primers comprised 60 Vbeta and 13 Jbeta primers. Assay: immunoSEQ multiplex PCR; the TCRdb copy retains only in-frame clones and omits some. Recorded for this sample: about 130,000 clones. The chain employs TRBV10-2 and TRBJ2-7, with TRBD2 matching over 9 bases. The source is a woman aged 55-70 years in good health and CMV-seronegative. Sample: PBMCs. CDR3 in DNA: TGCGCCAGCAGACTAGCGGGCCCCGGGGCTTACGAGCAGTACTTC. It is translated as CASRLAGPGAYEQYF.